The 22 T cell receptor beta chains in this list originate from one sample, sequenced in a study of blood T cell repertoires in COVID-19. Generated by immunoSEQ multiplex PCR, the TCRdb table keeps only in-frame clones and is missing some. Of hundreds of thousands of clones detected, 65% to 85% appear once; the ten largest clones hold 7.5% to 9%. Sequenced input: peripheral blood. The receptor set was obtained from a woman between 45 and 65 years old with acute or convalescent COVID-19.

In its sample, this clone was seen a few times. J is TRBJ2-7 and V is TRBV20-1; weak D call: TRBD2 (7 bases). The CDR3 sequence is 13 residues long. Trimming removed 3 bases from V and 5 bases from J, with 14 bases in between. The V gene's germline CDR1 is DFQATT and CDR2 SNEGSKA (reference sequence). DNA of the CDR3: TGCAGTGCTAGTCGGGGGGCGAACCACGAGCAGTACTTC. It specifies CSASRGANHEQYF.

The CDR3 DNA follows: TGCGCCATCAGAGACAGTCCCTACGAGCAGTACTTC. Protein sequence: CAIRDSPYEQYF. V is TRBV10-1 and J is TRBJ2-7; tentative D call: TRBD1 (5 bases). Germline loops: CDR1 WNHNN, CDR2 SYGVQD (reference sequence). The CDR3 has 12 amino acids. V shed 10 bases and J shed 2 bases, with 12 bases lying between them.

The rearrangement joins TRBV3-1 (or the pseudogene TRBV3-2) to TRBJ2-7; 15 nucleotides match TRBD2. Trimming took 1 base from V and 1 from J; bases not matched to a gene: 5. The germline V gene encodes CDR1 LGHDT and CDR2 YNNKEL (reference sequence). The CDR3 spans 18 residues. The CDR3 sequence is CASSQGTSGRGRSYEQYF. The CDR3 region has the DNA TGTGCCAGCAGCCAAGGGACTAGCGGGAGGGGTCGGTCCTACGAGCAGTACTTC.

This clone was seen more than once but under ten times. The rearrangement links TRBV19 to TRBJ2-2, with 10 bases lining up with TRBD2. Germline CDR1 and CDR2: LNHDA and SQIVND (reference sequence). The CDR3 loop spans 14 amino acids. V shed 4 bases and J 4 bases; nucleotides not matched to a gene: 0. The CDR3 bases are TGTGCCAGTAGTAGGACTAGCGGCACCGGGGAGCTGTTTTTT. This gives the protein CASSRTSGTGELFF. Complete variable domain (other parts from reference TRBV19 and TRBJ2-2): DGGITQSPKYLFRKEGQNVTLSCEQNLNHDAMYWYRQDPGQGLRLIYYSQIVNDFQKGDIAEGYSVSREKKESFPLTVTSAQKNPTAFYLCASSRTSGTGELFFGEGSRLTVL.

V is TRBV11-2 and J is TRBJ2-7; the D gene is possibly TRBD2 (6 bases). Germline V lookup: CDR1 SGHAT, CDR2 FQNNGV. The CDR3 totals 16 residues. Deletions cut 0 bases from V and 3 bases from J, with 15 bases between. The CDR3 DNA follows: TGTGCCAGCAGCTTAGATAGAGTAGCGGAAGTCTACGAGCAGTACTTC. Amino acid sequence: CASSLDRVAEVYEQYF.

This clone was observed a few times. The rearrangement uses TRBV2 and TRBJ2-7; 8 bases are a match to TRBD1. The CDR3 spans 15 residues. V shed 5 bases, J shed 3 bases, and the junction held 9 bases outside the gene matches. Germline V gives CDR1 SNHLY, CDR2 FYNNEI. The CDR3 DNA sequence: TGTGCCAGCAGTAAGGACAGGGTTTTAAGCTACGAGCAGTACTTC. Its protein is CASSKDRVLSYEQYF.

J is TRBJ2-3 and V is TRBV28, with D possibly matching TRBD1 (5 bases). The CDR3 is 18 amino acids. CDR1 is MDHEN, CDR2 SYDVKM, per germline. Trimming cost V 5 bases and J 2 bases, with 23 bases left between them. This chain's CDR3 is CASSDLAGNWGHTDTQYF. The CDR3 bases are TGTGCCAGCAGTGACTTAGCAGGAAACTGGGGCCACACAGATACGCAGTATTTT.

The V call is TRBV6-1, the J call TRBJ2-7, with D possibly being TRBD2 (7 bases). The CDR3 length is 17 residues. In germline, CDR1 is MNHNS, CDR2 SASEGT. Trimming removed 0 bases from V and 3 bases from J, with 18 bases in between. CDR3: CASSEAHFGGPDYEQYF. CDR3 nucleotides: TGTGCCAGCAGTGAAGCCCATTTCGGGGGGCCGGACTACGAGCAGTACTTC.

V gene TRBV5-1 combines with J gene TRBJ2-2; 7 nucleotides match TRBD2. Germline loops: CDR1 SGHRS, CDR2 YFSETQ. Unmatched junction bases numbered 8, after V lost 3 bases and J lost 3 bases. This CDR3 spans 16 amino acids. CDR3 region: CASSSGGGMDTGELFF. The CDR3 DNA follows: TGCGCCAGCAGCTCCGGGGGAGGGATGGACACCGGGGAGCTGTTTTTT.

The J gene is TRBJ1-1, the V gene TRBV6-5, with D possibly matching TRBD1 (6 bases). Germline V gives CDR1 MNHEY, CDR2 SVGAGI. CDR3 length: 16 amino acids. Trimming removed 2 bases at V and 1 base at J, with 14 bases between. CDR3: CASSYGGLQGNTEAFF. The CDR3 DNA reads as TGTGCCAGCAGTTACGGGGGCCTTCAGGGGAACACTGAAGCTTTCTTT.

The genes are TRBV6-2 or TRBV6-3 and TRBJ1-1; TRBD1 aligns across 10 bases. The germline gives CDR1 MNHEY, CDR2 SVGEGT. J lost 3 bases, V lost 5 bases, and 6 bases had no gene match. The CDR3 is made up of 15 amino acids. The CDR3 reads CASSLGTGADTEAFF. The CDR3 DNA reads TGTGCCAGCAGTCTCGGGACAGGGGCCGACACTGAAGCTTTCTTT.

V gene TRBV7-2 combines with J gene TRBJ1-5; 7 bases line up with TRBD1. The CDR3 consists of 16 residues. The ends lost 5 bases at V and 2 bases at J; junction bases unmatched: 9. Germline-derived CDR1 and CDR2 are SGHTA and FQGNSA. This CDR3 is CASSTRQGLGNQPQHF. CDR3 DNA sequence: TGTGCCAGCAGCACTAGACAGGGTTTGGGCAATCAGCCCCAGCATTTT.

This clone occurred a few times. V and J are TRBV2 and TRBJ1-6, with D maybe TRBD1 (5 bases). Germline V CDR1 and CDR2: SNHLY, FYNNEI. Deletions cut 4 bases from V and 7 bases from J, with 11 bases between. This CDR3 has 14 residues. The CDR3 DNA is TGTGCCAGCAGTGTGGCACAGGCCAATTCACCCCTCCACTTT. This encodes CASSVAQANSPLHF. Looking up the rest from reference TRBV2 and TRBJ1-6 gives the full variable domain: EPEVTQTPSHQVTQMGQEVILRCVPISNHLYFYWYRQILGQKVEFLVSFYNNEISEKSEIFDDQFSVERPDGSNFTLKIRSTKLEDSAMYFCASSVAQANSPLHFGNGTRLTVT.

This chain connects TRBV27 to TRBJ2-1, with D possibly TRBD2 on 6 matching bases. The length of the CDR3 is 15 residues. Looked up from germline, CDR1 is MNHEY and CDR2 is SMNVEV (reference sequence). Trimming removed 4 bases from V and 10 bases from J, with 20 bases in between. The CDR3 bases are TGTGCCAGCAGTTCGCGGGGCCCGAGCTTGGAAGAGCAGTTCTTC. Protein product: CASSSRGPSLEEQFF.

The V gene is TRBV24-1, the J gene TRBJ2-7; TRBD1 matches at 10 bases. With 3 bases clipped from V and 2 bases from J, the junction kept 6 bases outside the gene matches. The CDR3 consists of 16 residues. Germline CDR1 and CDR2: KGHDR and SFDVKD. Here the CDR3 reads CATSDPKGTGAYEQYF. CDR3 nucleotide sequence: TGTGCCACCAGTGATCCCAAGGGGACAGGGGCCTACGAGCAGTACTTC.

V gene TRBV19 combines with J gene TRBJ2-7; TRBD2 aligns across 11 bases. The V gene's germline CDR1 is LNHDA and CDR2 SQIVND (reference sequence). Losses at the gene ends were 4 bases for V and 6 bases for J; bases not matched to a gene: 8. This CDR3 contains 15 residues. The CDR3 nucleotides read TGTGCCAGTAGTACCCAACTAGCGGGAGTCGCCGAGCAGTACTTC. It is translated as CASSTQLAGVAEQYF.

CDR3 DNA sequence: TGCGCCAGCAGCTTACAAGGACAGGCGAACACTGAAGCTTTCTTT. Amino acid sequence: CASSLQGQANTEAFF. The V and J genes are TRBV5-1 and TRBJ1-1; 7 bases map to TRBD1. The CDR3 loop spans 15 amino acids. V shed 2 bases and J 1 base; nucleotides not matched to a gene: 5. Germline CDR1 SGHRS, CDR2 YFSETQ.

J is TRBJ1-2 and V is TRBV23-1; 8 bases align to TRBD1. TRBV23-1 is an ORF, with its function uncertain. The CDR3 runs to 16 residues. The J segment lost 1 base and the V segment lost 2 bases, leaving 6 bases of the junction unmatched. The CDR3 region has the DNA TGCGCCAGCAGTCAACTCAGGACAGGGATTAACTATGGCTACACCTTC. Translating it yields CASSQLRTGINYGYTF.

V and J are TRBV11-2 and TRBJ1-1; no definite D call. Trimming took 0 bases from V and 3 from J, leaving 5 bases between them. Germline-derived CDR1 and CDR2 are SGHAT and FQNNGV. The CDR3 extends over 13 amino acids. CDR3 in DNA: TGTGCCAGCAGCTTAGATATCGACACTGAAGCTTTCTTT. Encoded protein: CASSLDIDTEAFF. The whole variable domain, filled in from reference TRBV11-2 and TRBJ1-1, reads EAGVAQSPRYKIIEKRQSVAFWCNPISGHATLYWYQQILGQGPKLLIQFQNNGVVDDSQLPKDRFSAERLKGVDSTLKIQPAKLEDSAVYLCASSLDIDTEAFFGQGTRLTVV.

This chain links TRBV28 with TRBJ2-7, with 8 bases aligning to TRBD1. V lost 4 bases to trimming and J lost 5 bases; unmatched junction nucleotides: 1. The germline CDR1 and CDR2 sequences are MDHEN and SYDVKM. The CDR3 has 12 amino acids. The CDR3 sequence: CASSSTGDEQYF. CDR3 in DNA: TGTGCCAGCAGTTCGACAGGGGACGAGCAGTACTTC. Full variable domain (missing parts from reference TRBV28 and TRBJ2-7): DVKVTQSSRYLVKRTGEKVFLECVQDMDHENMFWYRQDPGLGLRLIYFSYDVKMKEKGDIPEGYSVSREKKERFSLILESASTNQTSMYLCASSSTGDEQYFGPGTRLTVT.

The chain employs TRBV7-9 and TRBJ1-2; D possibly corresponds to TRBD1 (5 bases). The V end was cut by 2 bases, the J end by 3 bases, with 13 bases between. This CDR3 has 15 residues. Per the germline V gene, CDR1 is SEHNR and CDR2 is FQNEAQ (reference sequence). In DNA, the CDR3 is TGTGCCAGCAGCTTAACAGACAGTAACTACTATGGCTACACCTTC. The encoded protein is CASSLTDSNYYGYTF.

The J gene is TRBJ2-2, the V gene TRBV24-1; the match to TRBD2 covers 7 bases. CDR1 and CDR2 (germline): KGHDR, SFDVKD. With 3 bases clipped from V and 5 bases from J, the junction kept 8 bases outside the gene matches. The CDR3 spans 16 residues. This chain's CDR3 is CATSDPLAGGTGELFF. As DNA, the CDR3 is TGTGCCACCAGTGATCCCTTAGCGGGCGGGACCGGGGAGCTGTTTTTT.